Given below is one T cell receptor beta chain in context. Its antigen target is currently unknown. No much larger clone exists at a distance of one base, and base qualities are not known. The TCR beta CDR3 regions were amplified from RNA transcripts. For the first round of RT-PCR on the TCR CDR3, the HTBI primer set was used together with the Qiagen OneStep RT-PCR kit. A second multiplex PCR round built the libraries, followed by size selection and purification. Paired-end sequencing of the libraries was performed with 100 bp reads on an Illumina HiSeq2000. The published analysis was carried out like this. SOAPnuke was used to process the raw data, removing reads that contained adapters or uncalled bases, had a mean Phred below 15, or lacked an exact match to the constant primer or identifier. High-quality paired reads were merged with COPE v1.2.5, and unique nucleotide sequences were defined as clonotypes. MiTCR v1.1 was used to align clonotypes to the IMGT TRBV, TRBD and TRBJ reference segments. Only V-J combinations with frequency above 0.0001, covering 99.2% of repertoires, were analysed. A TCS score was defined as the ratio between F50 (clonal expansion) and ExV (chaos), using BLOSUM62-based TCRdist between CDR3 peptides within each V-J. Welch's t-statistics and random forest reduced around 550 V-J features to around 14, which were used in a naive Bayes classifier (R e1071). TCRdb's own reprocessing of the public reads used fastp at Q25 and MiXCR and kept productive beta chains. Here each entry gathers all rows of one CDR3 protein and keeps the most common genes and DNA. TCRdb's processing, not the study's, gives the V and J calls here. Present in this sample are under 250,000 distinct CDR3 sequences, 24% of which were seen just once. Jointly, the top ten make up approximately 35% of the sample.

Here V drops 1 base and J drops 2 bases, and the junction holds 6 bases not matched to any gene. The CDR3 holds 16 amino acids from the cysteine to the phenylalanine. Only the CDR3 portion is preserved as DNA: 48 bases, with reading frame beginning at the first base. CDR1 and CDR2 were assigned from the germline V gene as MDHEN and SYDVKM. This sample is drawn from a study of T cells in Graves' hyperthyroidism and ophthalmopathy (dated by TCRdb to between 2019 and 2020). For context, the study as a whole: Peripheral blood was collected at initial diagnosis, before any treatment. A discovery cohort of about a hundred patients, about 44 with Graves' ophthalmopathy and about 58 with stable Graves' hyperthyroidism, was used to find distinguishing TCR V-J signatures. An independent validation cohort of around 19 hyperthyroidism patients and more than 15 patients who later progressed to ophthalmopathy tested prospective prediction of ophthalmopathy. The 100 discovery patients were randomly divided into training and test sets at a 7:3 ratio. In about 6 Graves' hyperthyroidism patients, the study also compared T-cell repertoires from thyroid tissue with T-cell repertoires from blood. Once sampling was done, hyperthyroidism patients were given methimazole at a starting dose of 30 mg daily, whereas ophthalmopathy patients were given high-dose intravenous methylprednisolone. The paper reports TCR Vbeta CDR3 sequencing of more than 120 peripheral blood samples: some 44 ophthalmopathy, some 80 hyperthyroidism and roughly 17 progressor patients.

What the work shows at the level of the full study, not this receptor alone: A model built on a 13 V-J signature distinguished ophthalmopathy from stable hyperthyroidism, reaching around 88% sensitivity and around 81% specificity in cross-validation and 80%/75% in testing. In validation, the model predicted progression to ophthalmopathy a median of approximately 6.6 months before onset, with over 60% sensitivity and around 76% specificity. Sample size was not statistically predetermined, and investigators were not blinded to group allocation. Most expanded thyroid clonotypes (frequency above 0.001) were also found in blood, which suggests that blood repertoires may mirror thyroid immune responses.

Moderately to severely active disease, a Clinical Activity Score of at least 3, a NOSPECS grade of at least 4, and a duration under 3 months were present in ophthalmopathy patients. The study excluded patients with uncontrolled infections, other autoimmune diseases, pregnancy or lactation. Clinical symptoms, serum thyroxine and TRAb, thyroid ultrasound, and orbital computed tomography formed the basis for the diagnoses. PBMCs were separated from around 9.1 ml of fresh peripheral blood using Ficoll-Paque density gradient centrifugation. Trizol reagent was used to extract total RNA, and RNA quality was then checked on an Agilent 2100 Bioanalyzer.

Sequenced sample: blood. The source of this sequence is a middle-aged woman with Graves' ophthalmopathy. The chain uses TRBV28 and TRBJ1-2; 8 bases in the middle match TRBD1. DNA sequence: TGTGCCAGCAGTTTATACCCTCGGGACAGGAACTATGGCTACACCTTC. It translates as CASSLYPRDRNYGYTF.